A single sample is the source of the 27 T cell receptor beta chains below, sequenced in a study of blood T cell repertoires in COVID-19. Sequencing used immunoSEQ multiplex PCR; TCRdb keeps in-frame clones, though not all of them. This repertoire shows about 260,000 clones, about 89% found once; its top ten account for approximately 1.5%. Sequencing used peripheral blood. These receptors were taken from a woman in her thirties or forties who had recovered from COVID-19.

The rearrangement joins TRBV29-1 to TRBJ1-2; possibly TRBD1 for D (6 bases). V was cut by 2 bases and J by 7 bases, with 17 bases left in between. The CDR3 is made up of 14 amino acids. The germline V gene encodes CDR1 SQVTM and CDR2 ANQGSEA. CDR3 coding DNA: TGCAGCGTTGAAAACTACAGGGAAACTGGTGGCTACACCTTC. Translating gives CSVENYRETGGYTF.

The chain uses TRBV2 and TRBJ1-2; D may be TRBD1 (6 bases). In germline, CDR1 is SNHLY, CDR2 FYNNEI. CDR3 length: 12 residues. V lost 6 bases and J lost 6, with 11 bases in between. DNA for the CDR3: TGTGCCAGCAGACAGGGAAGGAATGGCTACACCTTC. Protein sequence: CASRQGRNGYTF. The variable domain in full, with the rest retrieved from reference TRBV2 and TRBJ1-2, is EPEVTQTPSHQVTQMGQEVILRCVPISNHLYFYWYRQILGQKVEFLVSFYNNEISEKSEIFDDQFSVERPDGSNFTLKIRSTKLEDSAMYFCASRQGRNGYTFGSGTRLTVV.

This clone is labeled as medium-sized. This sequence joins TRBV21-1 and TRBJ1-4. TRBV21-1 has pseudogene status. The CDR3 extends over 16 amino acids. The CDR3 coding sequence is TGTGCCAGCAGCAAACTCTCCGTACCGGGTGATGAAAAACTGTTTTTT. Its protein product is CASSKLSVPGDEKLFF.

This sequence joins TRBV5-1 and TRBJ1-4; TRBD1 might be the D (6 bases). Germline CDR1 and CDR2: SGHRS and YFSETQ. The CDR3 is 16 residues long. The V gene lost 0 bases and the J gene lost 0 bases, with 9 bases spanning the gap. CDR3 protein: CASSLATGSTNEKLFF. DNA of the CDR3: TGCGCCAGCAGCTTGGCCACAGGGTCAACTAATGAAAAACTGTTTTTT.

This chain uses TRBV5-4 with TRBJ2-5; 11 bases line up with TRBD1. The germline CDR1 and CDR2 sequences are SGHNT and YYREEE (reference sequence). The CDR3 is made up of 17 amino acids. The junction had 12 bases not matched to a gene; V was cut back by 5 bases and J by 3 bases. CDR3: CASSRGSGTGGKETQYF. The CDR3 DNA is TGTGCCAGCAGTCGGGGGTCTGGGACAGGGGGTAAAGAGACCCAGTACTTC.

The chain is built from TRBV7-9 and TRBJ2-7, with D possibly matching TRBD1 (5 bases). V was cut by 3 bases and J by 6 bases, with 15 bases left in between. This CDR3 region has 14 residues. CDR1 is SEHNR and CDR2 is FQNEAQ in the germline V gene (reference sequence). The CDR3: CASSFRGKRGEQYF. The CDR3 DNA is TGTGCCAGCAGCTTTAGGGGTAAGAGAGGCGAGCAGTACTTC. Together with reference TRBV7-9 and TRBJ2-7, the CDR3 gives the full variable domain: DTGVSQNPRHKITKRGQNVTFRCDPISEHNRLYWYRQTLGQGPEFLTYFQNEAQLEKSRLLSDRFSAERPKGSFSTLEIQRTEQGDSAMYLCASSFRGKRGEQYFGPGTRLTVT.

The CDR3 DNA follows: TGTGCCTGGAGTGAGGGGGTCAGGGGGAGAGAGTACTTC. Translating it yields CAWSEGVRGREYF. This rearrangement joins TRBV30 to TRBJ2-7, with TRBD1 matching 7 bases. The CDR3 has 13 amino acids. The J segment lost 11 bases and the V segment lost 1 base, leaving 11 bases of the junction unmatched. Germline CDR1 GTSNPN, CDR2 SVGIG (reference sequence).

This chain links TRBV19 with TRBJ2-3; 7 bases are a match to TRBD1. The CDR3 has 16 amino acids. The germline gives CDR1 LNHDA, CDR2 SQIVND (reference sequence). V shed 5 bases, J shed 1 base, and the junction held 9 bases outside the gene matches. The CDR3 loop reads CASSQDRSSGTDTQYF. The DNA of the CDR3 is TGTGCCAGTAGTCAGGACAGGTCCTCGGGCACAGATACGCAGTATTTT.

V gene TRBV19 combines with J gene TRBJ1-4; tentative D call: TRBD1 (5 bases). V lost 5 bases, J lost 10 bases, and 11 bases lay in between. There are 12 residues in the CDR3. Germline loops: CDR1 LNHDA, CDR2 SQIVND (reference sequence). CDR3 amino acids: CASSGGGVKLFF. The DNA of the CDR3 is TGTGCCAGTAGTGGGGGAGGGGTAAAACTGTTTTTT.

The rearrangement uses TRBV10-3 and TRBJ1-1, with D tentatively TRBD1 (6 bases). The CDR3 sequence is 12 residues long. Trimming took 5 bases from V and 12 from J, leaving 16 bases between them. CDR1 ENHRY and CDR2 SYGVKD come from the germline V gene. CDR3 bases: TGTGCCATCAGTCCCGCGGGGGCAGCCCCTTTCTTT. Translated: CAISPAGAAPFF.

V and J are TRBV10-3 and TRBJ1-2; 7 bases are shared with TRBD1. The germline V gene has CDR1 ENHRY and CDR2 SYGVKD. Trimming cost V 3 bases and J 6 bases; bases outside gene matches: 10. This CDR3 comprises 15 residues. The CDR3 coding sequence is TGTGCCATCAGTGACCCGGCAGGGGGGTTCGATGGCTACACCTTC. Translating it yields CAISDPAGGFDGYTF.

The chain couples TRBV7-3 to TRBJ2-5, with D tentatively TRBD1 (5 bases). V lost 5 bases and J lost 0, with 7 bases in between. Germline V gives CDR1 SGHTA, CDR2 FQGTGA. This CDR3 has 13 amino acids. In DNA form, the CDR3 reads TGTGCCAGCAGCCCAGGGCACCAAGAGACCCAGTACTTC. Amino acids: CASSPGHQETQYF.

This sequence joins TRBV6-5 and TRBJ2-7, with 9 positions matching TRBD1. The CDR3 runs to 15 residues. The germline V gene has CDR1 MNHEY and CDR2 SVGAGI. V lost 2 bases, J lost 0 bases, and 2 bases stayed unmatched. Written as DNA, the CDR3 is TGTGCCAGCAGTTACCGGACAGGGGACTCCTACGAGCAGTACTTC. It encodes CASSYRTGDSYEQYF.

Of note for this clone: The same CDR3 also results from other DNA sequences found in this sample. The CDR3 DNA reads as TGTGCCAGCAGCCGGGACAGGGGGTACGGCTACACCTTC. Amino acid sequence: CASSRDRGYGYTF. The rearrangement uses TRBV6-5 and TRBJ1-2; 11 nucleotides line up with TRBD1. Trimming removed 6 bases from V and 8 bases from J; junction bases left unmatched: 5. CDR3 length: 13 amino acids. CDR1 MNHEY and CDR2 SVGAGI come from the germline V gene.

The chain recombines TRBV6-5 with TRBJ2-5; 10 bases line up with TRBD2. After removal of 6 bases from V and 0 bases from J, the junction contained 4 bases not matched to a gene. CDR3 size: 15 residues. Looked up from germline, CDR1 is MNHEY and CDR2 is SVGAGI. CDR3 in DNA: TGTGCCAGCAGGTCACTAGCGGGGAACCAAGAGACCCAGTACTTC. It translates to CASRSLAGNQETQYF.

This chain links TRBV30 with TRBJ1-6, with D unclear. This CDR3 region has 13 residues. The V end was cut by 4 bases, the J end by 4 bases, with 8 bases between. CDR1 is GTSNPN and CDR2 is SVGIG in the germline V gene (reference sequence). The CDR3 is CAWNRHYNSPLHF. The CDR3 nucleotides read TGTGCCTGGAATAGACATTATAATTCACCCCTCCACTTT.

The CDR3 sequence is CSASVWGGDTDTQYF. CDR3 in DNA: TGCAGTGCTAGTGTCTGGGGAGGGGACACAGATACGCAGTATTTT. The chain combines TRBV20-1 with TRBJ2-3; 7 bases agree with TRBD2. Trimming removed 3 bases from V and 2 bases from J; junction bases left unmatched: 8. The CDR3 has 15 amino acids. Per germline, CDR1 DFQATT and CDR2 SNEGSKA (reference sequence).

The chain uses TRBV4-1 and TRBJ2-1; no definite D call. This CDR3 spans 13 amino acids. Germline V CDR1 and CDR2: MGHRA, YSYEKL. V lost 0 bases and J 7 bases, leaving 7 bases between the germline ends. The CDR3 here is CASSQDVRNEQFF. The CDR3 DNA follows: TGCGCCAGCAGCCAAGACGTCCGGAATGAGCAGTTCTTC.

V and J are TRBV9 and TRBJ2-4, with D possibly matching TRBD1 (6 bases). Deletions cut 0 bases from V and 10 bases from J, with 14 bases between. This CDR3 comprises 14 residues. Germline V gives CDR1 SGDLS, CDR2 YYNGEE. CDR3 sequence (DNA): TGTGCCAGCAGCGTAGAGGCAGGGGCGAATATTCAGTACTTC. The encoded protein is CASSVEAGANIQYF.

CDR3 nucleotides: TGCGCCAGCAGCTTTGTCAGTCAAACGGGGAACACTGAAGCTTTCTTT. Its translation: CASSFVSQTGNTEAFF. The chain links TRBV5-1 to TRBJ1-1; D is ambiguous. Looked up from germline, CDR1 is SGHRS and CDR2 is YFSETQ. This CDR3 is 16 amino acids long. The V and J ends lost 2 bases and 1 base respectively, with 15 bases between them.

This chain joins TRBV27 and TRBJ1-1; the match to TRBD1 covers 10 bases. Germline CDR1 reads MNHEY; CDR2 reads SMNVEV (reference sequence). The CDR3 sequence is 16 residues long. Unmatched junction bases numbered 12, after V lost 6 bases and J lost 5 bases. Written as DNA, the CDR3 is TGTGCCAGCAGATCAGACAGGGGGCGAGGGGCGACTGAAGCTTTCTTT. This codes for CASRSDRGRGATEAFF.

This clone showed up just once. This chain's CDR3 is CASSFYEGMNTEAFF. The CDR3 coding sequence is TGTGCCAGCAGTTTTTACGAGGGAATGAACACTGAAGCTTTCTTT. V and J are TRBV6-5 and TRBJ1-1; no clear D gene. The CDR3 length is 15 residues. Germline assignment: CDR1 MNHEY and CDR2 SVGAGI. The V end lost 4 bases, the J end lost 0 bases, and 12 bases lay between the germline ends.

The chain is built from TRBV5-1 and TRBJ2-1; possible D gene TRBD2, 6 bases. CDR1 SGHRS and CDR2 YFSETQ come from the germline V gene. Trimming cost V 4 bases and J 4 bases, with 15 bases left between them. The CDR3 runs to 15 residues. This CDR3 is CASSESGPFYNEQFF. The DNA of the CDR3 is TGCGCCAGCAGCGAAAGCGGGCCCTTTTACAATGAGCAGTTCTTC.

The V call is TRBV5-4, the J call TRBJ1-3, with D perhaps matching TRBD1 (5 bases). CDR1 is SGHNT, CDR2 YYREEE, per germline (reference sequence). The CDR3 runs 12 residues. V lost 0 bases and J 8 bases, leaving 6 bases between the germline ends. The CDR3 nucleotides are TGTGCCAGCAGCTTGGCGGGGGACACCATATATTTT. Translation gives CASSLAGDTIYF.

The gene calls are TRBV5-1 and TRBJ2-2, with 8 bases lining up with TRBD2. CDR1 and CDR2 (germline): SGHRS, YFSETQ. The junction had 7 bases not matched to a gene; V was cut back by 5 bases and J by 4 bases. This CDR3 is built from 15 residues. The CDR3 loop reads CASSLRGVLTGELFF. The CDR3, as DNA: TGCGCCAGCAGTTTGCGGGGGGTCCTCACCGGGGAGCTGTTTTTT.

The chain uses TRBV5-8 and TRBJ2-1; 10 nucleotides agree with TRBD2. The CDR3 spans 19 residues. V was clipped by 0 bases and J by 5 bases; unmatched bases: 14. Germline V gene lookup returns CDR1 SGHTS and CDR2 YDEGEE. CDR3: CASSLGMGGLAGVNNEQFF. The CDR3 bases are TGTGCCAGCAGCTTGGGCATGGGCGGCCTAGCGGGGGTAAACAATGAGCAGTTCTTC. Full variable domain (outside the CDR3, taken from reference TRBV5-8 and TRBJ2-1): EAGVTQSPTHLIKTRGQQATLRCSPISGHTSVYWYQQALGLGLQFLLWYDEGEERNRGNFPPRFSGRQFPNYSSELNVNALELEDSALYLCASSLGMGGLAGVNNEQFFGPGTRLTVL.

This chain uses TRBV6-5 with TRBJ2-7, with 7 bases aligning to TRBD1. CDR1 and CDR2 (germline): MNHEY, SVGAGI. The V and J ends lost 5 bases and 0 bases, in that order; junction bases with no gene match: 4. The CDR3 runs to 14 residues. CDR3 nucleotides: TGTGCCAGCAGTCCGACAGGGCTCTCCTACGAGCAGTACTTC. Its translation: CASSPTGLSYEQYF.